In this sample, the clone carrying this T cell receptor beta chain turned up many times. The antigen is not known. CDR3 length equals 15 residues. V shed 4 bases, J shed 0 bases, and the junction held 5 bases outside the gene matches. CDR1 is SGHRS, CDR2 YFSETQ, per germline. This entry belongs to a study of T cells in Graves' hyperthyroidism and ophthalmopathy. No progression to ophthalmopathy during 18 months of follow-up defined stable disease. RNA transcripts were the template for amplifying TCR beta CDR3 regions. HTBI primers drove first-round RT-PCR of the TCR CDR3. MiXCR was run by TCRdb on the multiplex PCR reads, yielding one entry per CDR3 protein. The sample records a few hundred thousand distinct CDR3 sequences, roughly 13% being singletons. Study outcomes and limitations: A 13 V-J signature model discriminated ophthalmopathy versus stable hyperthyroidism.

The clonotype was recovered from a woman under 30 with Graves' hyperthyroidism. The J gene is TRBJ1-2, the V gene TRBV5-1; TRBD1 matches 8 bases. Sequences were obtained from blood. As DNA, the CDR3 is TGCGCCAGCAGCCTAGACAGGGGAGCTAACTATGGCTACACCTTC. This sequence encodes CASSLDRGANYGYTF.